The following is a T cell receptor beta chain sequence with its context. The study ran its PCR with 60 Vbeta and 13 Jbeta primers. Sequenced by immunoSEQ multiplex PCR; TCRdb stores in-frame clones only, minus some. The sample contains fewer than 150,000 clones, roughly 70% of which appear only once. Though probably carrying unrecorded immune exposures, donors were nominally healthy at sampling. This entry belongs to a study of cytomegalovirus exposure and HLA in healthy donors. Study context: Sequencing of around 200 million T cells in an earlier analysis found under 120 million unique TCR beta sequences.

Unmatched junction bases numbered 3, after V lost 3 bases and J lost 5 bases. Germline CDR1 and CDR2: KGHSH and LQKENI. The length of the CDR3 is 13 residues. The chain uses TRBV18 and TRBJ1-2, with TRBD1 identical over 7 bases. The specimen was PBMCs. This receptor was taken from a man aged 25-45 years in good health and CMV-seronegative. Written as DNA, the CDR3 is TGTGCCAGCTCACCTGGACAGGTTTATGGCTACACCTTC. Encoded protein: CASSPGQVYGYTF.